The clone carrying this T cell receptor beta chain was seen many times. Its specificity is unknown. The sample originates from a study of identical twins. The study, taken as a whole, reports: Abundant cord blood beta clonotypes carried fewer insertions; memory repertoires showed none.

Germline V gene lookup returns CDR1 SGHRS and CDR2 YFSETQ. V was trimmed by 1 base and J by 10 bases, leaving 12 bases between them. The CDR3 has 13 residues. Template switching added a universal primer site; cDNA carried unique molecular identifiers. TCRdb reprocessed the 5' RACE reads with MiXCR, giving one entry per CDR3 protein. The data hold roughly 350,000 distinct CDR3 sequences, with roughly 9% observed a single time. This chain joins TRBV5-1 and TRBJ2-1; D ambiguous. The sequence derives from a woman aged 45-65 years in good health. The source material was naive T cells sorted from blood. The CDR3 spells CASSLSALGEQFF. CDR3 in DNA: TGCGCCAGCAGCTTGTCTGCCTTGGGCGAGCAGTTCTTC.